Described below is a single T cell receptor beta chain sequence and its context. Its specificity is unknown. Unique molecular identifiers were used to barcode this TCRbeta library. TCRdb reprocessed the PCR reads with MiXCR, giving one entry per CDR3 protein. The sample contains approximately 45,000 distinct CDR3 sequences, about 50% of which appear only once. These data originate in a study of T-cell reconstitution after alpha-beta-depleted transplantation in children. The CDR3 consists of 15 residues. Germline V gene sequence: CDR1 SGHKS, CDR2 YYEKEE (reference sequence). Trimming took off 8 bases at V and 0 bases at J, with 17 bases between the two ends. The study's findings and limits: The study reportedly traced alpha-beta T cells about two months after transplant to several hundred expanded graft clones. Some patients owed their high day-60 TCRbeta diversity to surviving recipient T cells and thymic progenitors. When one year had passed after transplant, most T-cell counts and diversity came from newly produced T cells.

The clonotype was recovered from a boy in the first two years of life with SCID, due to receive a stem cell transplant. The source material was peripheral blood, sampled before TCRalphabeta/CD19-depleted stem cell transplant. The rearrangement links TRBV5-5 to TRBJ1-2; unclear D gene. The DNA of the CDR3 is TGTGCCAGTCACGGGGTTGCGGCGACTAACTATGGCTACACCTTC. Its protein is CASHGVAATNYGYTF. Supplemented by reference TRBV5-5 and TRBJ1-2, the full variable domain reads DAGVTQSPTHLIKTRGQQVTLRCSPISGHKSVSWYQQVLGQGPQFIFQYYEKEERGRGNFPDRFSARQFPNYSSELNVNALLLGDSALYLCASHGVAATNYGYTFGSGTRLTVV.